This record concerns one T cell receptor beta chain sequence. Its antigen target is currently unknown. No per-base quality is available; no much larger clone lies one base away. The sample belongs to a study of Ad26.COV2.S vaccination and SARS-CoV-2 variants (dated by TCRdb to 2020 to 2022). Concerning the study at large: Vaccine-arm donors came from COV1001, a multicentre, randomized, double-blind, placebo-controlled phase I-IIa trial of Ad26.COV2.S in healthy adults. Ad26.COV2.S was given intramuscularly at 5x10^10 or 1x10^11 viral particles, as a single shot or as two shots 56 days apart. The specificity and breadth of SARS-CoV-2-reactive T cell receptors after Ad26.COV2.S vaccination were assessed by TCRbeta repertoire sequencing. A total of 32 samples were included in the TCR-sequenced set, comprising about 20 Ad26.COV2.S vaccine recipients, 5 placebo recipients and 8 SARS-CoV-2 convalescent individuals. Participants in the trial were split at random into five groups of five each, receiving low-dose or high-dose Ad26.COV2.S once or twice, or else placebo on both occasions. Investigators remained blinded to trial group allocation during experiments and outcome assessment. General findings and caveats noted by the study authors: The study was not powered to compare responses between vaccine doses or regimens. Vaccine and placebo recipients had similar non-spike TCR breadth, a finding consistent with the vaccine containing only spike. Higher spike-specific TCR breadth was observed in Ad26.COV2.S recipients than in placebo recipients (P = 0.0014). After vaccination, substantial breadth of spike-specific CD8+ and CD4+ T cell responses was reported. The authors noted that the TCR breadth and depth analyses may have underestimated total T cell responses.

CDR1 SGHRS and CDR2 YFSETQ are derived from the germline V gene. Measured from the cysteine to the phenylalanine, the CDR3 is 17 residues long. Just the 51-base CDR3 DNA is kept, in frame starting at base 1. V is clipped by 0 bases and J by 3 bases, and the sequence between their germline boundaries is 18 bases long. The immunoSEQ Assay was used to sequence TCRbeta CDR3 regions. After extraction, genomic DNA underwent amplification by bias-controlled multiplex PCR, followed by high-throughput sequencing. As for how the authors treated the data: To quantify the absolute abundance of every unique TCRbeta CDR3 region, sequences were collapsed and filtered. T cell fraction was estimated by normalization of TCRbeta template counts to usable DNA, with usable DNA being measured through amplification of reference genes present in all nucleated cells. Repertoire TCRs were annotated as SARS-CoV-2-specific when V gene, CDR3 amino acid sequence and J gene were exactly matched to a known reactive TCR set. The reference SARS-CoV-2 TCR set was derived from MIRA and filtered for enrichment in COVID-19-positive ImmuneCODE repertoires, a step that removed public or cross-reactive TCRs. Using the MIRA antigens, annotated TCRs were further analysed by specific ORF or by position within an ORF. Depth was the summed frequency of annotated unique rearrangements, while breadth was defined as annotated unique rearrangements over total unique productive rearrangements. TCR breadth was compared between groups using two-sided Wilcoxon rank-sum tests. TCRdb limited this immuneACCESS table to in-frame rearrangements with V and J called. A share of clones is missing; checked studies link under half to unresolved V genes, and the rest is unexplained. Clone size and the V and J calls come from that table; the DNA yielded D and trimming. The sample includes roughly 270,000 clones, with around 87% observed a single time. The ten largest clonotypes hold approximately 3.3% of the sample.

The sample's treatment or condition label is to be understood as: around 19 received Ad26.COV2.S at low or high dose, single or two shots; 5 received placebo; per-sample allocation not given. For vaccine and placebo recipients, repertoires were sequenced using samples collected on day 63 after the first injection. Between 29 July and 7 August 2020, Cohort 1b enrolled 25 adults aged 18-55 years at one site in Boston, USA. As a vaccine, Ad26.COV2.S was a replication-incompetent adenovirus type 26 vector that expressed a prefusion-stabilized SARS-CoV-2 spike protein derived from the original Wuhan strain.

The clonotype comes from a person between 18 and 65 years old who received the Ad26.COV2.S COVID-19 vaccine or a placebo. Sequenced material: peripheral blood, taken in a trial of Ad26.COV2.S vaccine versus placebo. Recombination joined TRBV5-1 with TRBJ1-1, and the D gene may be TRBD1, 5 bases matching. The CDR3 region has the sequence CASSLGVDILPDTEAFF. In nucleotide form, the sequence is TGCGCCAGCAGCTTGGGGGTGGACATACTGCCAGACACTGAAGCTTTCTTT.